The subject of this entry is one TCR beta chain. CDR3 size: 18 residues. Germline loops: CDR1 SGDLS, CDR2 YYNGEE. Germline trimming cut 4 bases from V and 5 bases from J; bases unmatched to any gene: 12. This entry comes from a study of blood T cell repertoires in COVID-19. Original processing methods: Quantification of nucleated cells was approximated via reference gene primer amplification. The data were produced by immunoSEQ multiplex PCR, yet TCRdb's version contains in-frame clones alone and is incomplete. V and J calls and clone size are those listed in that table; D and trimming were worked out from the DNA. The sample lists about 130,000 clones, 70% to 90% occurring once.

Sample: peripheral blood. The TCR sequence derives from a woman aged 60 to 75 with acute or convalescent COVID-19. The chain joins TRBV9 to TRBJ2-1, with 13 bases identical to TRBD2. The CDR3 loop reads CASSPLTSGRLGNNEQFF. CDR3 bases: TGTGCCAGCAGCCCTCTGACTAGCGGGAGGCTCGGCAACAATGAGCAGTTCTTC.